Sequencing of this T cell receptor (beta chain) was carried out in a study of control samples from healthy donors and cancer patients. V was pared by 1 base and J by 7 bases, with 7 bases between. The length of the CDR3 is 12 residues. Germline V CDR1 and CDR2: SGHTA, FQGNSA. Sequenced by immunoSEQ multiplex PCR; TCRdb stores in-frame clones only, minus some. The sample has about 140,000 clones; roughly 90% are singletons. Specimen: blood. The clonotype originates from a man aged 25-45 years in good health. The chain has TRBV7-2 and TRBJ1-1; no reliable D call. DNA of the CDR3: TGTGCCAGCAGCTTAGTGCGGAATGAAGCTTTCTTT. Its protein product is CASSLVRNEAFF.